This T cell receptor (beta chain) stems from a study of blood T cell repertoires in COVID-19. Study background: Nucleic acid was either cDNA or gDNA, and it came from T cells, B-cell-depleted T cells, or PBMCs.

Authors' analysis steps: Amplification from reference gene primers served as the basis for estimated nucleated cell counts. Sequencing was performed with immunoSEQ multiplex PCR; in TCRdb, only in-frame clones are kept and a portion is missing. The V and J calls and the clone size are those of that table, but D and trimming were determined from the DNA. The sample lists about 200,000 clones, roughly 85% occurring once. With V trimmed by 0 bases and J by 10 bases, 10 bases remained unmatched. This CDR3 spans 16 amino acids. CDR1 SGHTA and CDR2 FQGTGA come from the germline V gene. The source is a woman over 75 with acute or convalescent COVID-19. Material: peripheral blood. The chain joins TRBV7-3 to TRBJ2-1; the match to TRBD2 covers 9 bases. The CDR3 coding sequence is TGTGCCAGCAGCTTAACGTCTAGCGGGACCCCGGACGAGCAGTTCTTC. Protein: CASSLTSSGTPDEQFF.